A selection of T cell receptor beta chains follows, all from one sample in a study of T cells in localized non-small cell lung cancer. Clones were read by immunoSEQ multiplex PCR, and TCRdb kept only the in-frame ones, dropping some. The sample includes thousands of clones, roughly 45% seen only once; the top ten take less than 20%. The sample was lung tumor tissue, taken before any cancer treatment. These receptors were collected from a male donor at least 60 years old with stage I lung adenocarcinoma. Each CDR3 is given with its conserved first and last residue. D genes are given only for firm matches. Rows may omit the clone size; those that give it use once, few, many or a size class.

J | V | D | size | CDR3 | DNA
TRBJ2-7 | TRBV11-3 | TRBD1 | . | CASSLLTGSGEQYF | TGTGCCAGCAGCTTATTGACAGGGTCGGGCGAGCAGTACTTC
TRBJ1-1 | TRBV5-1 | . | . | CASSSQGHTTEAFF | TGCGCCAGCAGCTCGCAGGGACATACCACTGAAGCTTTCTTT
TRBJ1-3 | TRBV19 | . | . | CASMAGKSSGNTIYF | TGTGCCAGTATGGCAGGGAAAAGCTCTGGAAACACCATATATTTT
TRBJ1-1 | TRBV15 | TRBD1 | . | CATSREGQWVEAFF | TGTGCCACCAGCAGAGAGGGACAGTGGGTTGAAGCTTTCTTT
TRBJ2-7 | TRBV6-8 | TRBD1 | . | CATFPPRGRSDHEQYF | TGTGCCACCTTCCCCCCCAGGGGGCGGTCTGACCACGAGCAGTACTTC
TRBJ2-5 | TRBV18 | . | once | CASSPEQETQYF | TGTGCCAGCTCACCAGAGCAAGAGACCCAGTACTTC
TRBJ2-5 | TRBV2 | . | few | CASSVDTHQETQYF | TGTGCCAGCAGTGTTGACACACACCAAGAGACCCAGTACTTC
TRBJ2-3 | TRBV9 | . | few | CASSKKGDTQYF | TGTGCCAGCAGCAAGAAGGGCGATACGCAGTATTTT
TRBJ2-4 | TRBV7-5 | . | few | CASSLGPAGVQNIQYF | TGTGCCAGCAGCTTAGGACCAGCGGGAGTACAAAACATTCAGTACTTC
TRBJ2-1 | TRBV6-8 | . | medium-sized | CASSDSSPANEQFF | TGTGCCAGCAGTGACTCGAGTCCGGCCAATGAGCAGTTCTTC
TRBJ2-1 | TRBV19 | TRBD2 | . | CASSISGLAENEQFF | TGTGCCAGTAGTATATCCGGACTAGCGGAAAATGAGCAGTTCTTC
TRBJ1-3 | TRBV11-3 | TRBD1 | . | CASSQQGAQSGNTIYF | TGTGCCAGCAGCCAACAGGGGGCTCAGTCTGGAAACACCATATATTTT
TRBJ2-1 | TRBV28 | TRBD2 | . | CASSEAGGHNEQFF | TGTGCCAGCAGTGAAGCGGGGGGGCACAATGAGCAGTTCTTC
TRBJ1-1 | TRBV29-1 | . | . | CSVAISRGIEAFF | TGCAGCGTGGCAATTTCTAGGGGGATTGAAGCTTTCTTT
TRBJ1-4 | TRBV5-1 | . | . | CASSLEGREIEKLFF | TGCGCCAGCAGCTTGGAAGGCAGGGAAATCGAAAAACTGTTTTTT
TRBJ2-3 | TRBV11-3 | TRBD1 | . | CASSLSDRMGDTQYF | TGTGCCAGCAGCTTATCGGACAGGATGGGAGATACGCAGTATTTT
TRBJ1-3 | TRBV25-1 | . | medium-sized | CASSGGTGNTIYF | TGTGCCAGCAGTGGGGGGACTGGAAACACCATATATTTT
TRBJ1-6 | TRBV28 | . | few | CASSSGDGGYNSPLHF | TGTGCCAGCAGTTCCGGGGACGGAGGATATAATTCACCCCTCCACTTT
TRBJ1-2 | TRBV30 | . | . | CAWCPVGGDGYTF | TGTGCCTGGTGCCCGGTGGGGGGTGATGGCTACACCTTC
TRBJ1-1 | TRBV11-3 | . | medium-sized | CASSSEWVNTEAFF | TGTGCCAGCAGTTCAGAGTGGGTGAACACTGAAGCTTTCTTT
TRBJ1-2 | TRBV1 | . | . | CASSQDARPYGYTF | TGCGCCAGCAGCCAAGATGCCAGGCCCTATGGCTACACCTTC
TRBJ2-5 | TRBV14 | . | once | CASSPRPLWETQYF | TGTGCCAGCAGCCCCAGACCACTTTGGGAGACCCAGTACTTC
TRBJ1-1 | TRBV6-8 | . | few | CAVRTSVLNTEAFF | TGTGCCGTTCGGACCTCCGTATTGAACACTGAAGCTTTCTTT
TRBJ1-1 | TRBV6-8 | . | few | CASNRHRGTNTEAFF | TGTGCCAGCAACCGACATAGAGGGACGAACACTGAAGCTTTCTTT
TRBJ2-2 | TRBV9 | . | . | CASSVDIKGELFF | TGTGCCAGCAGCGTGGACATTAAGGGGGAGCTGTTTTTT
TRBJ1-4 | TRBV29-1 | TRBD1 | . | CSVFWTGGSEKLFF | TGCAGCGTTTTTTGGACAGGGGGCAGTGAAAAACTGTTTTTT
TRBJ1-5 | TRBV6-7 | . | . | CASSSRGGGGNQPQHF | TGTGCCAGCAGTTCTCGGGGCGGTGGAGGCAATCAGCCCCAGCATTTT
TRBJ1-3 | TRBV6-8 | . | few | CASSGTGSGNTIYF | TGTGCCAGCAGCGGGACGGGCTCTGGAAACACCATATATTTT
TRBJ2-7 | TRBV18 | TRBD1 | once | CASSPRDSYESGQYF | TGTGCCAGCTCACCACGGGACAGCTACGAGAGTGGGCAGTACTTC
TRBJ1-1 | TRBV11-3 | . | medium-sized | CASSLTGGMGEAFF | TGTGCCAGCAGCTTAACTGGGGGCATGGGTGAAGCTTTCTTT
TRBJ2-1 | TRBV11-3 | TRBD2 | medium-sized | CASSLELAGGAYNEQFF | TGTGCCAGCAGCTTAGAGCTAGCGGGAGGGGCCTACAATGAGCAGTTCTTC
TRBJ1-4 | TRBV19 | TRBD1 | large | CASSMGQGDEKLFF | TGTGCCAGTAGTATGGGACAGGGGGACGAAAAACTGTTTTTT
TRBJ2-1 | TRBV6-8 | . | . | CASHRSGRYNEQFF | TGTGCCAGCCACCGATCGGGACGGTACAATGAGCAGTTCTTC
TRBJ1-4 | TRBV28 | . | few | CASSLLTGRGNEKLFF | TGTGCCAGCAGCTTACTAACAGGGAGGGGGAATGAAAAACTGTTTTTT
TRBJ1-4 | TRBV5-1 | . | . | CASSPSTGFNEKLFF | TGCGCCAGCAGCCCGTCGACAGGCTTTAATGAAAAACTGTTTTTT
TRBJ1-4 | TRBV14 | . | . | CASSQTILRGSEKLFF | TGTGCCAGCAGCCAGACCATCCTTCGGGGTAGCGAAAAACTGTTTTTT
TRBJ1-1 | TRBV19 | TRBD1 | few | CASSMGLGTGLLNTEAFF | TGTGCCAGTAGTATGGGCCTGGGGACAGGGCTTTTGAACACTGAAGCTTTCTTT
TRBJ2-7 | TRBV14 | . | . | CASSQPGNEQYF | TGTGCCAGCAGCCAACCAGGGAACGAGCAGTACTTC
TRBJ1-4 | TRBV9 | . | medium-sized | CASSVDGWGEKLFF | TGTGCCAGCAGCGTAGACGGGTGGGGTGAAAAACTGTTTTTT
TRBJ1-5 | TRBV14 | . | few | CAPESMSQPQHF | TGTGCCCCGGAGAGCATGAGTCAGCCCCAGCATTTT
TRBJ1-1 | TRBV11-3 | . | . | CASSFGPVSTGTEAFF | TGTGCCAGCAGCTTCGGGCCGGTGTCTACAGGTACTGAAGCTTTCTTT
TRBJ2-2 | TRBV9 | TRBD2 | few | CASSTRTSGHTGELFF | TGTGCCAGCAGCACACGGACTAGCGGACACACCGGGGAGCTGTTTTTT
TRBJ1-3 | TRBV10-1 | . | . | CASSATLSGNTIYF | TGCGCCAGCAGTGCCACCCTCTCTGGAAACACCATATATTTT
TRBJ1-1 | TRBV18 | . | . | CASSRDSANTEAFF | TGTGCCAGCAGTCGGGACTCCGCTAACACTGAAGCTTTCTTT
TRBJ2-1 | TRBV1 | . | . | CTNKPSGRNEQFF | TGCACCAACAAACCTAGCGGGAGGAATGAGCAGTTCTTC
TRBJ2-2 | TRBV28 | TRBD1 | once | CASSPADRPNTGELFF | TGTGCCAGCAGTCCGGCGGACAGGCCGAACACCGGGGAGCTGTTTTTT
TRBJ2-2 | TRBV9 | . | few | CASSVVTAKLSGELFF | TGTGCCAGCAGCGTAGTAACGGCGAAACTTAGCGGGGAGCTGTTTTTT
TRBJ1-6 | TRBV6-8 | . | few | CASRLDRLNSPLHF | TGTGCCAGCAGACTCGACAGACTTAATTCACCCCTCCACTTT
TRBJ2-7 | TRBV28 | TRBD1 | medium-sized | CASSITQGAGYEQYF | TGTGCCAGCAGTATAACACAGGGGGCGGGGTACGAGCAGTACTTC
TRBJ2-1 | TRBV11-3 | TRBD2 | medium-sized | CASSQLAGGYNEQFF | TGTGCCAGCAGTCAGCTAGCGGGGGGTTACAATGAGCAGTTCTTC
TRBJ2-3 | TRBV7-6 | . | . | CASSSGLSTDTQYF | TGTGCCAGCAGCTCAGGACTCAGCACAGATACGCAGTATTTT
TRBJ1-5 | TRBV28 | . | . | CASSLKGATSQPQHF | TGTGCCAGCAGTTTAAAAGGGGCCACAAGTCAGCCCCAGCATTTT
TRBJ1-2 | TRBV5-1 | . | few | CASSTKQGNYGYTF | TGCGCCAGCAGCACTAAACAGGGCAACTATGGCTACACCTTC
TRBJ1-1 | TRBV6-4 | . | . | CASKDYTEAFF | TGTGCCAGCAAGGACTACACTGAAGCTTTCTTT
TRBJ1-5 | TRBV28 | TRBD1 | . | CASSLAGGGQPQHF | TGTGCCAGCAGTTTAGCAGGGGGCGGACAGCCCCAGCATTTT
TRBJ1-4 | TRBV11-3 | . | . | CASSLVGGALNEKLFF | TGTGCCAGCAGCCTAGTGGGAGGGGCCCTTAATGAAAAACTGTTTTTT
TRBJ2-5 | TRBV6-8 | TRBD1 | . | CASSLIPQGGQETQYF | TGTGCCAGCAGTCTTATCCCACAGGGGGGCCAAGAGACCCAGTACTTC